The rows below give T cell receptor beta chains drawn from one sample of a study of beta chain features in type 1 diabetes. Some clones are missing from TCRdb's copy, which holds only in-frame ones; the method was immunoSEQ multiplex PCR. Of hundreds of thousands of clones in the sample, 15% to 18% were seen once. Sequencing input: naive CD4+ T cells from blood. All receptors come from a man younger than 35 in good health. CDR3s include the opening cysteine and the closing phenylalanine or tryptophan. The order of the fields is J gene, D gene, V gene, clone size, CDR3 protein, CDR3 DNA. A D gene is named only where the DNA matches it firmly. Clone size is not always given. Where it is, it says once, few, many or a class for expanded clones.

J: TRBJ1-2; D: -; V: TRBV29-1; size: -; CDR3: CSVQRGGGYGYTF; DNA: TGCAGCGTTCAAAGGGGAGGTGGATATGGCTACACCTTC
J: TRBJ1-1; D: -; V: TRBV29-1; size: -; CDR3: CSSRVGQTEAFF; DNA: TGCAGCTCCCGAGTTGGACAGACTGAAGCTTTCTTT
J: TRBJ2-3; D: -; V: TRBV6-6; size: many; CDR3: CASSYSASGTDTQYF; DNA: TGTGCCAGCAGTTACTCAGCTAGCGGCACAGATACGCAGTATTTT
J: TRBJ1-2; D: TRBD1; V: TRBV27; size: -; CDR3: CASRGTGAIFNYGYTF; DNA: TGTGCCAGCAGGGGAACAGGGGCGATCTTTAACTATGGCTACACCTTC
J: TRBJ2-2; D: -; V: TRBV10-3; size: few; CDR3: CAISAPGQNTGELFF; DNA: TGTGCCATCAGTGCCCCTGGACAGAACACCGGGGAGCTGTTTTTT
J: TRBJ1-5; D: -; V: TRBV13; size: few; CDR3: CASSLGPVLSNQPQHF; DNA: TGTGCCAGCAGCTTAGGCCCGGTGTTGAGCAATCAGCCCCAGCATTTT
J: TRBJ1-4; D: -; V: TRBV7-2; size: -; CDR3: CASSFGQTTNEKLFF; DNA: TGTGCCAGCAGCTTTGGACAGACAACTAATGAAAAACTGTTTTTT
J: TRBJ2-3; D: TRBD1; V: TRBV7-8; size: -; CDR3: CASRTHRGLALGTDTQYF; DNA: TGTGCCAGCAGAACCCACAGGGGTCTAGCTCTGGGGACAGATACGCAGTATTTT
J: TRBJ2-3; D: -; V: TRBV5-4; size: -; CDR3: CASSRSRESTDTQYF; DNA: TGTGCCAGCAGCCGGTCGCGGGAAAGCACAGATACGCAGTATTTT
J: TRBJ2-4; D: -; V: TRBV9; size: -; CDR3: CASSALDSLSPYLAKNIQYF; DNA: TGTGCCAGCAGCGCCTTGGACAGCTTGAGCCCATATCTAGCCAAAAACATTCAGTACTTC
J: TRBJ1-1; D: -; V: TRBV7-9; size: few; CDR3: CASSSGRLNTEAFF; DNA: TGTGCCAGCAGCTCTGGACGGCTGAACACTGAAGCTTTCTTT
J: TRBJ1-5; D: -; V: TRBV2; size: few; CDR3: CASRDNQPQHF; DNA: TGTGCCAGCAGGGACAATCAGCCCCAGCATTTT
J: TRBJ1-3; D: -; V: TRBV7-2; size: few; CDR3: CASSLYVSSGNTIYF; DNA: TGTGCCAGCAGCTTATACGTCAGCTCTGGAAACACCATATATTTT
J: TRBJ2-7; D: -; V: TRBV29-1; size: -; CDR3: CSVVSRGEEQYF; DNA: TGCAGCGTCGTCTCGAGGGGGGAAGAGCAGTACTTC
J: TRBJ2-5; D: -; V: TRBV29-1; size: few; CDR3: CSVGRGRETQYF; DNA: TGCAGCGTTGGGAGAGGAAGGGAGACCCAGTACTTC
J: TRBJ2-4; D: -; V: TRBV4-2; size: -; CDR3: CASSQVPHWGLLSKNIQYF; DNA: TGTGCCAGCAGCCAAGTCCCGCACTGGGGGCTACTGTCCAAAAACATTCAGTACTTC
J: TRBJ1-5; D: -; V: TRBV2; size: -; CDR3: CASQPGTFSSNQPQHF; DNA: TGTGCCAGTCAACCCGGGACATTTTCTAGCAATCAGCCCCAGCATTTT
J: TRBJ1-2; D: -; V: TRBV4-2; size: few; CDR3: CASSQEHRRRDGYTF; DNA: TGTGCCAGCAGCCAAGAGCACCGTCGGAGGGATGGCTACACCTTC
J: TRBJ2-3; D: -; V: TRBV10-3; size: -; CDR3: CAIAASSDTQYF; DNA: TGTGCCATCGCTGCATCGTCCGATACGCAGTATTTT
J: TRBJ2-5; D: -; V: TRBV7-6; size: few; CDR3: CASSSRQETQYF; DNA: TGTGCCAGCAGCTCCCGTCAAGAGACCCAGTACTTC
J: TRBJ1-1; D: TRBD1; V: TRBV19; size: few; CDR3: CASTRTGKDTEAFF; DNA: TGTGCCAGTACCCGGACAGGGAAGGACACTGAAGCTTTCTTT
J: TRBJ2-3; D: -; V: TRBV4-3; size: few; CDR3: CASSQEPRGADTQYF; DNA: TGCGCCAGCAGCCAAGAACCCAGGGGGGCAGATACGCAGTATTTT
J: TRBJ2-2; D: -; V: TRBV1; size: -; CDR3: CTSSQDRWGGTPGSCFF; DNA: -
J: TRBJ1-2; D: TRBD1; V: TRBV7-3; size: few; CDR3: CASSQDRVGYTF; DNA: TGTGCCAGCAGCCAGGACAGGGTTGGCTACACCTTC
J: TRBJ2-3; D: -; V: TRBV11-3; size: few; CDR3: CASSLEDTQYF; DNA: TGTGCCAGCAGCTTAGAGGATACGCAGTATTTT
J: TRBJ2-1; D: TRBD1; V: TRBV9; size: -; CDR3: CASSVDRGSYNEQFF; DNA: TGTGCCAGCAGCGTAGACAGGGGGTCCTACAATGAGCAGTTCTTC
J: TRBJ1-3; D: -; V: TRBV23-1; size: few; CDR3: CASSLSTGSSGNTIYF; DNA: TGCGCCAGCAGTCTTTCCACAGGGTCGTCTGGAAACACCATATATTTT
J: TRBJ2-1; D: TRBD1; V: TRBV4-2; size: -; CDR3: CASSRAGGVYYNEQFF; DNA: TGTGCCAGCAGCCGGGCAGGGGGTGTGTATTACAATGAGCAGTTCTTC
J: TRBJ2-1; D: TRBD2; V: TRBV27; size: -; CDR3: CASSWGGRNHNEQFF; DNA: TGTGCCAGCAGTTGGGGCGGGAGAAACCACAATGAGCAGTTCTTC
J: TRBJ2-7; D: -; V: TRBV27; size: few; CDR3: CASRGTAGREQYF; DNA: TGTGCCAGCAGGGGGACGGCCGGGCGCGAGCAGTACTTC
J: TRBJ2-3; D: TRBD2; V: TRBV15; size: -; CDR3: CATSRVFGLALSTDTQYF; DNA: TGTGCCACCAGCAGAGTGTTCGGACTAGCGCTTAGCACAGATACGCAGTATTTT
J: TRBJ2-1; D: TRBD2; V: TRBV27; size: few; CDR3: CASMTAGGNYNEQFF; DNA: TGTGCCAGCATGACCGCGGGAGGAAACTACAATGAGCAGTTCTTC
J: TRBJ1-4; D: TRBD1; V: TRBV7-2; size: many; CDR3: CASSLTRGPTNEKLFF; DNA: TGTGCCAGCAGCCTCACCAGGGGGCCGACTAATGAAAAACTGTTTTTT
J: TRBJ2-1; D: -; V: TRBV7-9; size: few; CDR3: CASSLGAGYNEQFF; DNA: TGTGCCAGCAGCTTAGGGGCCGGGTACAATGAGCAGTTCTTC
J: TRBJ2-1; D: TRBD1; V: TRBV11-1; size: few; CDR3: CASSLGQGYNEQFF; DNA: TGTGCCAGCAGCCTAGGACAGGGGTACAATGAGCAGTTCTTC
J: TRBJ2-3; D: TRBD2; V: TRBV2; size: few; CDR3: CARSSGTSTDTQYF; DNA: TGTGCCAGATCTAGCGGGACTAGCACAGATACGCAGTATTTT
J: TRBJ2-5; D: -; V: TRBV4-3; size: -; CDR3: CASSQDPYRQETQYF; DNA: TGCGCCAGCAGCCAAGACCCCTACAGGCAAGAGACCCAGTACTTC
J: TRBJ2-7; D: TRBD1; V: TRBV9; size: -; CDR3: CASSAGTGRGYEQYF; DNA: TGTGCCAGCAGCGCTGGGACAGGGAGGGGGTACGAGCAGTACTTC
J: TRBJ2-5; D: -; V: TRBV9; size: few; CDR3: CASSVSSLQETQYF; DNA: TGTGCCAGCAGCGTAAGCAGCCTCCAAGAGACCCAGTACTTC
J: TRBJ1-2; D: TRBD1; V: TRBV15; size: -; CDR3: CATSRDGDRANYGYTF; DNA: TGTGCCACCAGCAGAGACGGGGACAGGGCAAACTATGGCTACACCTTC
J: TRBJ1-5; D: -; V: TRBV7-2; size: few; CDR3: CASSSRGGDQPQHF; DNA: TGTGCCAGCAGCTCCAGGGGAGGGGATCAGCCCCAGCATTTT
J: TRBJ1-1; D: -; V: TRBV6-6; size: few; CDR3: CASRILGEGTEAFF; DNA: TGTGCCAGCAGGATACTGGGGGAGGGTACTGAAGCTTTCTTT
J: TRBJ1-2; D: TRBD1; V: TRBV7-9; size: few; CDR3: CASSSGGQDYGYTF; DNA: TGTGCCAGCAGCTCAGGGGGACAGGACTATGGCTACACCTTC
J: TRBJ2-2; D: TRBD1; V: TRBV25-1; size: few; CDR3: CASSEYRGPNTGELFF; DNA: TGTGCCAGCAGTGAATACAGGGGGCCGAACACCGGGGAGCTGTTTTTT
J: TRBJ2-7; D: -; V: TRBV18; size: few; CDR3: CASSPLGRAGYEQYF; DNA: TGTGCCAGCTCACCACTCGGCAGGGCGGGTTACGAGCAGTACTTC
J: TRBJ2-5; D: -; V: TRBV7-3; size: -; CDR3: CASSLDGRKTQYF; DNA: TGTGCCAGCAGCTTGGATGGCCGGAAGACCCAGTACTTC
J: TRBJ1-4; D: -; V: TRBV15; size: -; CDR3: CATSRDVSSLGKLFF; DNA: TGTGCCACCAGCAGAGATGTGTCGTCTCTGGGGAAACTGTTTTTT
J: TRBJ1-5; D: TRBD1; V: TRBV15; size: -; CDR3: CATSKGAGNQPQHF; DNA: TGTGCCACCAGCAAGGGGGCGGGAAATCAGCCCCAGCATTTT
J: TRBJ1-2; D: -; V: TRBV6-5; size: -; CDR3: CASRRTGMWGYTF; DNA: TGTGCCAGCAGACGCACAGGGATGTGGGGCTACACCTTC
J: TRBJ2-4; D: TRBD2; V: TRBV5-6; size: -; CDR3: CASSVAGSWKNIQYF; DNA: TGTGCCAGCAGCGTAGCGGGATCTTGGAAAAACATTCAGTACTTC
J: TRBJ1-5; D: -; V: TRBV9; size: few; CDR3: CASSPGTPSNQPQHF; DNA: TGTGCCAGCAGCCCCGGGACACCTAGCAATCAGCCCCAGCATTTT
J: TRBJ1-5; D: -; V: TRBV6-1; size: once; CDR3: CASGQVSNQPQHF; DNA: TGTGCCAGCGGGCAGGTCAGCAATCAGCCCCAGCATTTT
J: TRBJ2-2; D: TRBD2; V: TRBV9; size: few; CDR3: CASSLSGGLNTGELFF; DNA: TGTGCCAGCAGCCTCAGCGGGGGGTTGAACACCGGGGAGCTGTTTTTT
J: TRBJ2-7; D: TRBD1; V: TRBV30; size: few; CDR3: CAWTRDRGPYEQYF; DNA: TGTGCCTGGACCCGGGACAGGGGGCCCTACGAGCAGTACTTC
J: TRBJ1-1; D: -; V: TRBV7-2; size: few; CDR3: CASSLRRGRVEAFF; DNA: TGTGCCAGCAGCCTCCGGCGGGGGCGTGTGGAAGCTTTCTTT